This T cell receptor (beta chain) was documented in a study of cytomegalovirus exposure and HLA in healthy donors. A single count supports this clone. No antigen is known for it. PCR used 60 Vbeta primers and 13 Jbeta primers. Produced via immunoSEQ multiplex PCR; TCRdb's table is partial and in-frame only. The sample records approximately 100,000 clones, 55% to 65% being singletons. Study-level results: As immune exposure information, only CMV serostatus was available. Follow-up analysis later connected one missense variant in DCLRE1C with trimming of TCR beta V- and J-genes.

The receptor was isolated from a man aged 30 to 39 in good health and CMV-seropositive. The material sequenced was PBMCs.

The DNA for the CDR3 is TGTGCAAGTCGCTTCTGTAGCGGGGATTCCTACGAGCAGTACTTC. Amino acid sequence: CASRFCSGDSYEQYF. This sequence joins TRBV12-2 and TRBJ2-5; whether TRBD2, the table's D call, matches the DNA was not checked. The J call is uncertain, as TRBJ2-7 better fits the DNA end. TRBV12-2 represents a pseudogene. The CDR3 consists of 15 residues.